The clone carrying this TCR beta chain is termed medium-sized. What it binds is not known. Among the patients, none had received any treatment before thyroid surgery. As handled by the study authors: Differences in CDR3 between clinicopathological groups were drawn on to build a classifier intended to discriminate distant-metastatic papillary thyroid cancer patients. TCRdb re-analyzed the PCR reads through MiXCR. Here the V and J calls rest on TCRdb's processing, not on the authors' analysis. The sample includes about 5,100 clones, 25% to 30% of them seen just once. The data derive from a study of metastatic and nonmetastatic thyroid tumors. Whole-study results and caveats: Reported TCR beta diversity, measured in blood and tumor, was significantly higher for malignant thyroid tumors than for benign nodules.

This TCR derives from a female donor with papillary thyroid cancer or a benign thyroid nodule (not recorded which). Some clones in this sample may be carry-over from other donors' samples. Sequencing input: adjacent normal tissue.

The chain's CDR3 is CASSFGGGDYEQYF. DNA of the CDR3: TGTGCCAGCAGTTTTGGAGGGGGGGACTACGAGCAGTACTTC. The J gene is TRBJ2-7, the V gene TRBV12-3 or TRBV12-4; possible D gene TRBD2, 7 bases. The ends were cut back, 3 bases at V and 3 bases at J, with 12 bases in the middle. This CDR3 comprises 14 residues.